The T cell receptor (beta chain) described here comes from a study of T cells after yellow fever vaccination. This clonotype came up a few times. The V and J ends lost 2 bases and 1 base respectively, with 6 bases between them. CDR1 is DFQATT, CDR2 SNEGSKA, per germline (reference sequence). The CDR3 length is 12 residues. TCRdb redid the calling of the 5' RACE reads with MiXCR, one entry per CDR3 protein. This table has 200,000 to 300,000 distinct CDR3 sequences, approximately 6.8% appearing once. The chain has TRBV20-1 and TRBJ2-7; D is uncertain. The clonotype originates from a man younger than 45 who received the YFV17D yellow fever vaccine. This material consisted of CD4+ T cells sorted from PBMCs, taken on the day of the yellow fever booster vaccination. In DNA form, the CDR3 reads TGCAGTGCTAGACGCCAGTCCTACGAGCAGTACTTC. Protein: CSARRQSYEQYF.